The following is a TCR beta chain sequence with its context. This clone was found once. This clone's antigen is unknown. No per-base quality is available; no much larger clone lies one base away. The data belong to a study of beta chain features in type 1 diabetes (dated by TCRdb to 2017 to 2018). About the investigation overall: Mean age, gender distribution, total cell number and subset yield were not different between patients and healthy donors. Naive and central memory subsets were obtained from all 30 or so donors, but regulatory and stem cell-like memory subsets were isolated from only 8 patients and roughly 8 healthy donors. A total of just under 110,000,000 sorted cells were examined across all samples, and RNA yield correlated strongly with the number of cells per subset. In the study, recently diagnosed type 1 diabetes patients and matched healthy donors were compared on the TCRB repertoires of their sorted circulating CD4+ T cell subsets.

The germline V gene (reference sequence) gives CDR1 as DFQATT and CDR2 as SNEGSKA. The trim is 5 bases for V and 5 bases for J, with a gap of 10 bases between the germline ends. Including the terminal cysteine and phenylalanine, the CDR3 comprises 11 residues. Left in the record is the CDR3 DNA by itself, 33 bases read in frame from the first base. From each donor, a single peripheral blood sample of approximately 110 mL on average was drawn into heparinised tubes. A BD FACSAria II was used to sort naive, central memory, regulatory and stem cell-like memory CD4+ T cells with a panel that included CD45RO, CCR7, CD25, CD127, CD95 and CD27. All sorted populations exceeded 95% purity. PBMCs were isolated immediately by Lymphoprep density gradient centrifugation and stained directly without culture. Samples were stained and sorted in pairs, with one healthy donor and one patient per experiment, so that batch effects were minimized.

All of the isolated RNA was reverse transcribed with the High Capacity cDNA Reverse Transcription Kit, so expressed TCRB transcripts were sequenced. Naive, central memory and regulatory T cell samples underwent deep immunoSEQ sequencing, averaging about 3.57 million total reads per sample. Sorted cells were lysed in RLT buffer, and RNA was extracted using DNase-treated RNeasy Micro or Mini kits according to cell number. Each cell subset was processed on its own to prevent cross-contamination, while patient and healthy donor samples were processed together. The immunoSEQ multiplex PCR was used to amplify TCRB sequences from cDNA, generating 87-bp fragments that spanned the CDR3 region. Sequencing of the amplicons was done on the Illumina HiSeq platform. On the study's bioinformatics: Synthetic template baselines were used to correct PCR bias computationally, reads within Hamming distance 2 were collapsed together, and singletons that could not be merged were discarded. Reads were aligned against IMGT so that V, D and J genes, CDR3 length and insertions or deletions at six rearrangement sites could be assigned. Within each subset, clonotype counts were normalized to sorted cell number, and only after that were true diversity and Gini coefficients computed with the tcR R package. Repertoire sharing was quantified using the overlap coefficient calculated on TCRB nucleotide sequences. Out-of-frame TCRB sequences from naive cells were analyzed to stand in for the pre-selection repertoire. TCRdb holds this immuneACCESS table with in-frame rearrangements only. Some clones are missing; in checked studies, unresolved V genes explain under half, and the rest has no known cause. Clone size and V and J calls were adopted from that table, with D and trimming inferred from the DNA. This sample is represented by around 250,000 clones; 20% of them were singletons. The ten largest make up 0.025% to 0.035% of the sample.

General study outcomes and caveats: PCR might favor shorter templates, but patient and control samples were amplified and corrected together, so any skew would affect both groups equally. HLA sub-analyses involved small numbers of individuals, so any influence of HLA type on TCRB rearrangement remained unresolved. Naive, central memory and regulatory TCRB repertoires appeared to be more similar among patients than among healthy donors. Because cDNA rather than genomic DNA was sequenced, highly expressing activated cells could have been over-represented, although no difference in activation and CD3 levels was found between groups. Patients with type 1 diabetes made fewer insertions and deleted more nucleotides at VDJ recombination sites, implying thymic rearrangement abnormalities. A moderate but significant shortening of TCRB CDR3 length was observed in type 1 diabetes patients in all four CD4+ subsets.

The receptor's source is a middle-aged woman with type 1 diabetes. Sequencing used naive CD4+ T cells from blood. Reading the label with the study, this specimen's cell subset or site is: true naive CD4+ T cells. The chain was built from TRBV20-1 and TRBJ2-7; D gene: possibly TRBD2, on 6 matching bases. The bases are TGCAGTGCTGCGTGGGGGGACGAGCAGTACTTC. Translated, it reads CSAAWGDEQYF.